This T cell receptor beta chain came from a study of blood T cells in healthy people across ages. Findings and caveats of the study: Naive and antigen-experienced cells could not be conclusively compared, given unsorted PBMCs. When set beside aged donors, long-lived donors presented more naive CD4+ cells and higher diversity.

This clonotype was seen ten or more times. What it recognizes is unknown. A second about 6 to 12 cycle PCR used barcoded and J-beta primers. Through a template-switch adaptor with 12 random nucleotides, each cDNA molecule received a tag. From the 5' RACE reads, TCRdb called clonotypes with MiXCR, one entry per CDR3 protein. The table includes about 1,500,000 distinct CDR3 sequences, roughly 30% detected once. CDR1 is SQVTM, CDR2 ANQGSEA, per germline. Trimming removed 2 bases at V and 7 bases at J, with 17 bases between. The CDR3 runs 14 residues. Each sample yielded at least 6 million isolated PBMCs. The receptor comes from a woman aged 25 to 39 in good health. The chain employs TRBV29-1 and TRBJ1-2, with D hard to call. The sequencing input was blood. CDR3 coding DNA: TGCAGCGTTGAAAATTTAGCATCCCTGGGTGGCTACACCTTC. Residues: CSVENLASLGGYTF.